The present entry profiles one TCR beta chain with its context. This sample is part of a study of blood T cell repertoires in COVID-19. CDR1 is DFQATT and CDR2 is SNEGSKA in the germline V gene (reference sequence). V trimming: 3 bases; J trimming: 4 bases; junction bases outside the gene matches: 6. The CDR3 has 14 amino acids. Per the original data handling: Amplification of reference gene primers provided the estimated nucleated cell counts. Method: immunoSEQ multiplex PCR; TCRdb's copy keeps in-frame clones and lacks some. Clonal size and the V and J genes are those of that table, whereas D and trimming came from the DNA. The repertoire includes around 340,000 clones, about nine tenths of them detected once, and over 3.5% sits in the top ten.

Source material: peripheral blood. The chain carries TRBV20-1 and TRBJ1-1; TRBD1 agrees at 9 bases. This receptor was obtained from a woman aged 55-69 years with COVID-19, enrolled during active disease. For the CDR3, the DNA is TGCAGTGCTAGTCCAGACAGGGGGTCCACTGAAGCTTTCTTT. This sequence encodes CSASPDRGSTEAFF.